A single T cell receptor beta chain is shown here with its context. Generated by immunoSEQ multiplex PCR, the TCRdb table keeps only in-frame clones and is missing some. This sample has tens of thousands of clones, with 91% found just once. This entry is derived from a study of OX40 agonist ivuxolimab in advanced cancers. The germline gives CDR1 LGHNA, CDR2 YSLEER. With V trimmed by 4 bases and J by 7 bases, 13 bases remained unmatched. CDR3 length: 16 amino acids. The receptor was isolated from an adult with an advanced solid tumor such as melanoma, head and neck, liver or kidney cancer. The chain couples TRBV4-3 to TRBJ2-7; 10 bases align to TRBD2. Sequencing used CD4+ or CD8+ T cells sorted from blood, obtained in a trial of the OX40 agonist ivuxolimab. The CDR3 DNA sequence: TGCGCCAGCAGCCTGAGTCAGCTAGCGGGAGTTGGTGAGCAGTACTTC. It translates to CASSLSQLAGVGEQYF.